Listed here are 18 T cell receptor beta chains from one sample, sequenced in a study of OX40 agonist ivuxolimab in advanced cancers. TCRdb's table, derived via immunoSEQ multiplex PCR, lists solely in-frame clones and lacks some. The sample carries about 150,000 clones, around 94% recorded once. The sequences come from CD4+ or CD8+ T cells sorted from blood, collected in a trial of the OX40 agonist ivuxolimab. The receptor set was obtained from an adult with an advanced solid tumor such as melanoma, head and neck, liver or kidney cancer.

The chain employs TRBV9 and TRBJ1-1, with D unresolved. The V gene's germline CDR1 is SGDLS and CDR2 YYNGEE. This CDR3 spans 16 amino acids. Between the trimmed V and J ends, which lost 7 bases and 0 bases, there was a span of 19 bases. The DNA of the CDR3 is TGTGCCAGCCCTAAAGCCCTGAGTTGGGTGAACACTGAAGCTTTCTTT. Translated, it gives CASPKALSWVNTEAFF.

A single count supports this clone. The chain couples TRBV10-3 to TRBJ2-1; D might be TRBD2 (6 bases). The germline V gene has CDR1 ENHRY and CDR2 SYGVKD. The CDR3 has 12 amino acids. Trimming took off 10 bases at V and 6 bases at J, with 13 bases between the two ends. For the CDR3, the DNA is TGTGCCACCTCCGGGAGCTCCAATGAGCAGTTCTTC. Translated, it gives CATSGSSNEQFF.

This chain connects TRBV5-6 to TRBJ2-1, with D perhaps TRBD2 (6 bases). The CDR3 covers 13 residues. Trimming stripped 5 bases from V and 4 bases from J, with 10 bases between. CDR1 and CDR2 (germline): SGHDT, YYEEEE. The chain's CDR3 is CASRTGLYNEQFF. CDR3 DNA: TGTGCCAGCAGAACGGGACTTTACAATGAGCAGTTCTTC.

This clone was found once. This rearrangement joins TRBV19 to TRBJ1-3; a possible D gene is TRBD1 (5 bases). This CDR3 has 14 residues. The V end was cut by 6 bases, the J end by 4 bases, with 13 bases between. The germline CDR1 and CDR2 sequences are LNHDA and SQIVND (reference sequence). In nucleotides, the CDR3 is TGTGCCAGTAGGACCCGGGGCGTCGGAAACACCATATATTTT. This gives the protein CASRTRGVGNTIYF.

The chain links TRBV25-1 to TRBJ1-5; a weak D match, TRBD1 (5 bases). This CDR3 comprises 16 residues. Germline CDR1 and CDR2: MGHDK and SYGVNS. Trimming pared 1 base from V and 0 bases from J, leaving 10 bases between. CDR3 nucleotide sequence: TGTGCCAGCAGTGAATTCGGGACTGCTAGCAATCAGCCCCAGCATTTT. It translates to CASSEFGTASNQPQHF. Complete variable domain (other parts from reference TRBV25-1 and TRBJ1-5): EADIYQTPRYLVIGTGKKITLECSQTMGHDKMYWYQQDPGMELHLIHYSYGVNSTEKGDLSSESTVSRIRTEHFPLTLESARPSHTSQYLCASSEFGTASNQPQHFGDGTRLSIL.

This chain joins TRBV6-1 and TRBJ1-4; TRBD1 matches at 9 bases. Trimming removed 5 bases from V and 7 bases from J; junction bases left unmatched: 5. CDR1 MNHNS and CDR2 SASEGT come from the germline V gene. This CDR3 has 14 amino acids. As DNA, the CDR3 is TGTGCCAGCAGTCAACAGGGGGCGATTGAAAAACTGTTTTTT. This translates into CASSQQGAIEKLFF.

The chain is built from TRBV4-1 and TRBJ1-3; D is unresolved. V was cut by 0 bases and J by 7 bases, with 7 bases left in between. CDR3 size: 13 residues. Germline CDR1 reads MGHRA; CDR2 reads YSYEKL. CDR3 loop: CASSQEISNTIYF. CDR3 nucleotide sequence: TGCGCCAGCAGCCAAGAGATCAGTAACACCATATATTTT.

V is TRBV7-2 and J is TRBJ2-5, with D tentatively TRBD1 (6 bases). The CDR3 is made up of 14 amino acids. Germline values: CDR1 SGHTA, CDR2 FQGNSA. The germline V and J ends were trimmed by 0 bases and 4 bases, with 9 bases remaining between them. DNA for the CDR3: TGTGCCAGCAGCTTAGCGGGGGCGCGAGAGACCCAGTACTTC. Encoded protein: CASSLAGARETQYF. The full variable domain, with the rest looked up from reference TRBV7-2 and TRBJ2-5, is GAGVSQSPSNKVTEKGKDVELRCDPISGHTALYWYRQSLGQGLEFLIYFQGNSAPDKSGLPSDRFSAERTGGSVSTLTIQRTQQEDSAVYLCASSLAGARETQYFGPGTRLLVL.

CDR3 sequence: CASSFGGLGGEQYF. The CDR3 DNA is TGTGCCAGCAGCTTCGGGGGGCTTGGGGGCGAGCAGTACTTC. The chain carries TRBV5-4 and TRBJ2-7; D possibly corresponds to TRBD2 (7 bases). V gave up 2 bases and J gave up 6 bases, with 15 bases separating them. CDR3 length: 14 amino acids. Germline-derived CDR1 and CDR2 are SGHNT and YYREEE (reference sequence).

CDR3 in DNA: TGTGCCAGCAGCCAAGATAACAGGGGGACCCAGTACTTC. Its protein is CASSQDNRGTQYF. The chain carries TRBV4-2 and TRBJ2-5; 7 bases map to TRBD1. V dropped 0 bases and J dropped 7; count of bases not matched to a gene: 2. Germline CDR1 and CDR2: LGHNA and YNFKEQ. The CDR3 has 13 amino acids.

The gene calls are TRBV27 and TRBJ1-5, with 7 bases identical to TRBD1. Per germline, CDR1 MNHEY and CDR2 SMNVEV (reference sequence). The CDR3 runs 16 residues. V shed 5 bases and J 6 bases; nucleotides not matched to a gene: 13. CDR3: CASSGLTGPRGQPQHF. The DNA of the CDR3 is TGTGCCAGCAGTGGCCTGACAGGGCCCCGTGGTCAGCCCCAGCATTTT.

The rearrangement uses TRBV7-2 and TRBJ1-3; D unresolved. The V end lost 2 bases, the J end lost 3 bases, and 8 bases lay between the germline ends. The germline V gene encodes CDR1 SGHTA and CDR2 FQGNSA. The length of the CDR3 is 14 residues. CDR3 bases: TGTGCCAGCAGCTTATGGCGGGGTGGAAACACCATATATTTT. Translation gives CASSLWRGGNTIYF.

Written as DNA, the CDR3 is TGCGCCAGCAGTGACCGATGGGGGGACGCACCCTATAATTCACCCCTCCACTTT. This codes for CASSDRWGDAPYNSPLHF. This sequence joins TRBV10-2 and TRBJ1-6, with D tentatively TRBD1 (5 bases). CDR3 length: 18 residues. Trimming shortened V by 3 bases and J by 2 bases, and 17 bases separated the two germline ends. Germline assignment: CDR1 WSHSY and CDR2 SAAADI.

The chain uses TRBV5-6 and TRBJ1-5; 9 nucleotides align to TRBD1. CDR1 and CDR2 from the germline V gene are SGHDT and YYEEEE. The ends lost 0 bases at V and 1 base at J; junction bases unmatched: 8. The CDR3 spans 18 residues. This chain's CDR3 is CASSLASETGGSNQPQHF. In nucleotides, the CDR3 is TGTGCCAGCAGCTTGGCCAGTGAGACAGGGGGAAGCAATCAGCCCCAGCATTTT. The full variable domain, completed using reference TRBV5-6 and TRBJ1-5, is DAGVTQSPTHLIKTRGQQVTLRCSPKSGHDTVSWYQQALGQGPQFIFQYYEEEERQRGNFPDRFSGHQFPNYSSELNVNALLLGDSALYLCASSLASETGGSNQPQHFGDGTRLSIL.

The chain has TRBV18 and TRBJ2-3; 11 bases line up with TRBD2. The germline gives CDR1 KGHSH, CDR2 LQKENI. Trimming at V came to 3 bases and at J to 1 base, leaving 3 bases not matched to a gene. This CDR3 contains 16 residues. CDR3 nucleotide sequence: TGTGCCAGCTCACCGGTGACTAGCGGGGGCACAGATACGCAGTATTTT. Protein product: CASSPVTSGGTDTQYF.

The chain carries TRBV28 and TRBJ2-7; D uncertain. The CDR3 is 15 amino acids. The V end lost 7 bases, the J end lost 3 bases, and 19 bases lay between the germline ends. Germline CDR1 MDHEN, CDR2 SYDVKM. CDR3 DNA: TGTGCCAGCACAAACCTGTGGGCGGCCTACTACGAGCAGTACTTC. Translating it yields CASTNLWAAYYEQYF. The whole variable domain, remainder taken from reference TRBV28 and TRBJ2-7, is DVKVTQSSRYLVKRTGEKVFLECVQDMDHENMFWYRQDPGLGLRLIYFSYDVKMKEKGDIPEGYSVSREKKERFSLILESASTNQTSMYLCASTNLWAAYYEQYFGPGTRLTVT.

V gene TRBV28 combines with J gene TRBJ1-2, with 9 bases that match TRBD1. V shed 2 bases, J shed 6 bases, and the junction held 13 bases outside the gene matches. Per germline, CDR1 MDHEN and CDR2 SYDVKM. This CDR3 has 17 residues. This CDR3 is CASSLGDRVSYRDGYTF. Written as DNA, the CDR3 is TGTGCCAGCAGTTTAGGGGACAGGGTAAGCTATCGGGATGGCTACACCTTC.

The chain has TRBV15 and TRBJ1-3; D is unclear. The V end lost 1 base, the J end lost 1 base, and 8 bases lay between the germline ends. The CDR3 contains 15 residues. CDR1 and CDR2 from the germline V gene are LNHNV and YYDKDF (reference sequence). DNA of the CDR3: TGTGCCACCAGCAGAGTTGGCAGTTCTGGAAACACCATATATTTT. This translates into CATSRVGSSGNTIYF.